This TCR beta chain was profiled in a study of TIL therapy for anti-PD-1-resistant metastatic lung cancer. Whole-study context: Several tumors were EGFR-mutant and two were ALK-rearranged.

The study, taken as a whole, reports: Patients were highly selected, enriched for treatment-naive, never-smoker and oncogene-addicted cases. Compared with baseline intratumoral T cells, expanded TIL cultures were more clonal and less diverse (approximately 6% vs 31%).

Time point of the sample: pre-treatment sample, taken before nivolumab and TIL therapy. Most excised metastases sampled were pleural nodules or supraclavicular lymph nodes. Stage 4 NSCLC adults joined between late 2017 and 2020. This clone is deemed medium-sized (0.01 to 0.1%). Its antigen is still unknown. Sequencing used immunoSEQ v3. Using immunoSEQ multiplex PCR, the repertoire was profiled, and TCRdb retains in-frame clones only, with some absent. The sample includes roughly 26,000 clones, over 60% of them seen just once. The CDR3 extends over 14 amino acids. V lost 0 bases and J lost 10, with 10 bases in between. Per germline, CDR1 WNHNN and CDR2 SYGVQD (reference sequence).

The TCR sequence derives from a person between 25 and 80 years old with non-small cell lung cancer. The sample here was tumor tissue, taken at baseline. The chain carries TRBV10-1 and TRBJ1-6; no clear D gene. CDR3 coding DNA: TGCGCCAGCAGTGAGTCGATCGGAGGATCACCCCTCCACTTT. The encoded protein is CASSESIGGSPLHF.